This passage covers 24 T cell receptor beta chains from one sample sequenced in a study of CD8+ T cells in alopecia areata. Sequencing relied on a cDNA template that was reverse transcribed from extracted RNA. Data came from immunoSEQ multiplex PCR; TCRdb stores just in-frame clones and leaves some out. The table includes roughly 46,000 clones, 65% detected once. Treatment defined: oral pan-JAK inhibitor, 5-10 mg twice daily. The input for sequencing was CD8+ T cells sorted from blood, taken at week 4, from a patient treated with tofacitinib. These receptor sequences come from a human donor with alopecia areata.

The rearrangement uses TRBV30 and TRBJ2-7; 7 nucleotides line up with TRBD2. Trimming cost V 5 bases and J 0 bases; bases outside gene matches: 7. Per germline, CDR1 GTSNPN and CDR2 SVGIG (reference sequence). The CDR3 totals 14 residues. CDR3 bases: TGTGCCTGGTCGTTCGGGACTACCTCCTACGAGCAGTACTTC. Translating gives CAWSFGTTSYEQYF.

For the CDR3, the DNA is TGTGCCAGCAGCTCCTCCACAGGGGGCACAGATACGCAGTATTTT. Its translation is CASSSSTGGTDTQYF. This chain connects TRBV7-9 to TRBJ2-3; TRBD1 aligns across 7 bases. The germline V gene has CDR1 SEHNR and CDR2 FQNEAQ (reference sequence). With V trimmed by 4 bases and J by 1 base, 5 bases remained unmatched. The CDR3 spans 15 residues.

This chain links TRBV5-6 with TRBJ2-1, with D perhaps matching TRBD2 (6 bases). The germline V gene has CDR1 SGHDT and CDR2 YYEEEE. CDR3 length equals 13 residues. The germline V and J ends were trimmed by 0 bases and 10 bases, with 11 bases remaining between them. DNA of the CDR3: TGTGCCAGCAGCTTGGTCGTGCGGGGCGAGCAGTTCTTC. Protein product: CASSLVVRGEQFF.

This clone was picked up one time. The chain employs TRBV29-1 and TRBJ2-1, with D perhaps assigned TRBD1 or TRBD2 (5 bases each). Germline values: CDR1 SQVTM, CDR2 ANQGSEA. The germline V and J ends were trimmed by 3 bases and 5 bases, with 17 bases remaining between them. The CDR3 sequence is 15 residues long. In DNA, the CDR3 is TGCAGCGTTGAGATAGGGGCAGGGAGCCACAATGAGCAGTTCTTC. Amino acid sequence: CSVEIGAGSHNEQFF.

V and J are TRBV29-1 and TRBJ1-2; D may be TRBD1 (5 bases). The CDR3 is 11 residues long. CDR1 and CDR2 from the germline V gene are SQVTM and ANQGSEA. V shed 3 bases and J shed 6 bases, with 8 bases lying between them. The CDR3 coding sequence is TGCAGCGTTGACCGGGGGAATGGCTACACCTTC. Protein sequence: CSVDRGNGYTF.

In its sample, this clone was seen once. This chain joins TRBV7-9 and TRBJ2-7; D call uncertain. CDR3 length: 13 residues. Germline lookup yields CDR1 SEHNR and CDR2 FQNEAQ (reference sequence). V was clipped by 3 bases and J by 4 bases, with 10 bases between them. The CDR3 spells CASSLAWGYEQYF. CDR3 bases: TGTGCCAGCAGCTTGGCGTGGGGTTACGAGCAGTACTTC.

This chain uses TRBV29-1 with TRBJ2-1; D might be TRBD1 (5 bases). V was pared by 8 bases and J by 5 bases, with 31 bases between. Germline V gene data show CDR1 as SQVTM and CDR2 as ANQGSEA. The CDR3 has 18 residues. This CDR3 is CSLGTATLGRTLDNEQFF. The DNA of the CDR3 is TGCAGCCTCGGAACGGCAACCTTGGGGCGCACCTTGGACAATGAGCAGTTCTTC.

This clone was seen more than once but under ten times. The CDR3 loop reads CSVGTGGDNEQFF. Here the CDR3 DNA reads TGCAGCGTTGGGACAGGGGGTGACAATGAGCAGTTCTTC. The J gene is TRBJ2-1, the V gene TRBV29-1; 10 positions agree with TRBD1. CDR1 is SQVTM, CDR2 ANQGSEA, per germline. The CDR3 length is 13 residues. Losses at the gene ends were 4 bases for V and 5 bases for J; bases not matched to a gene: 2.

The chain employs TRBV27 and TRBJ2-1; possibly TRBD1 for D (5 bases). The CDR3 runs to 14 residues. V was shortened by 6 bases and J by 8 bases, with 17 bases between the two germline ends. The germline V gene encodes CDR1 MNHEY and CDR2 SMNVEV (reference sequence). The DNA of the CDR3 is TGTGCCAGCAGCCTAGACTGGAAGGGGCATGAGCAGTTCTTC. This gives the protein CASSLDWKGHEQFF.

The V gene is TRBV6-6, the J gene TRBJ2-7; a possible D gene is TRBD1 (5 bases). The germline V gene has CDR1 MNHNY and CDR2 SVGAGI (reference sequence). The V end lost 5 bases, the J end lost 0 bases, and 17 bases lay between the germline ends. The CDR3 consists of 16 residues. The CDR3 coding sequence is TGTGCCAGCAGTAACTTCCAGGGAATACACTCCTACGAGCAGTACTTC. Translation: CASSNFQGIHSYEQYF.

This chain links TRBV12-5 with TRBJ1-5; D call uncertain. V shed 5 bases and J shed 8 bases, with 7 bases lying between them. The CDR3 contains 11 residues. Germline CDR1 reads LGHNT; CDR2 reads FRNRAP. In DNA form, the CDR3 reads TGTGCTAGTGGTATAAGGGAGCCCCAGCATTTT. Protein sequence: CASGIREPQHF.

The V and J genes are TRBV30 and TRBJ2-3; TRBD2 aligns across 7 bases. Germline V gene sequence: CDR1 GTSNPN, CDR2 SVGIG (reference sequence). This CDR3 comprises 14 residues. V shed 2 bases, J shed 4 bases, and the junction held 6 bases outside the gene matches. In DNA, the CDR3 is TGTGCCTGGAGTACAAGCGGGGTTGCAGATACGCAGTATTTT. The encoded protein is CAWSTSGVADTQYF. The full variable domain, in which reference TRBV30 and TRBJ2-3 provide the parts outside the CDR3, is SQTIHQWPATLVQPVGSPLSLECTVEGTSNPNLYWYRQAAGRGLQLLFYSVGIGQISSEVPQNLSASRPQDRQFILSSKKLLLSDSGFYLCAWSTSGVADTQYFGPGTRLTVL.

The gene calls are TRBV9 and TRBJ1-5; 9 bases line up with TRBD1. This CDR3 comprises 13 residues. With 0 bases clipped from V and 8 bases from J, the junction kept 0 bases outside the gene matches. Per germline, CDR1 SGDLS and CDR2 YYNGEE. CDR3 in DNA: TGTGCCAGCAGCGTAGGGACAGGGGAGCCCCAGCATTTT. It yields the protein CASSVGTGEPQHF.

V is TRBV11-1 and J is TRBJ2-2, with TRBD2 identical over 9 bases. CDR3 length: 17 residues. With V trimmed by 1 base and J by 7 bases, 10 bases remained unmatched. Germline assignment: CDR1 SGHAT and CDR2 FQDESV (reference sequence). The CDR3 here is CASSLGLAGPAGGELFF. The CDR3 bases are TGTGCCAGCAGCTTAGGGCTAGCGGGACCTGCCGGCGGGGAGCTGTTTTTT.

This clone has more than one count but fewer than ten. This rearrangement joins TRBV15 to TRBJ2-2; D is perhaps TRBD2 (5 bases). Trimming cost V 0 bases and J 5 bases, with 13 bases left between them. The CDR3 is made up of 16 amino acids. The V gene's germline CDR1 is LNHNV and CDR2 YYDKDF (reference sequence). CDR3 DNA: TGTGCCACCAGCAGAGATCTGGCGGGCATAACCGGGGAGCTGTTTTTT. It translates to CATSRDLAGITGELFF.

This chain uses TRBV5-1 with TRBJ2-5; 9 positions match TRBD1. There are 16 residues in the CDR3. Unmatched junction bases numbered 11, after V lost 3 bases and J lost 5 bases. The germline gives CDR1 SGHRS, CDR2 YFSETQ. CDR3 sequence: CASSSPSGQGLETQYF. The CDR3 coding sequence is TGCGCCAGCAGCTCACCGTCGGGACAGGGTTTGGAGACCCAGTACTTC.

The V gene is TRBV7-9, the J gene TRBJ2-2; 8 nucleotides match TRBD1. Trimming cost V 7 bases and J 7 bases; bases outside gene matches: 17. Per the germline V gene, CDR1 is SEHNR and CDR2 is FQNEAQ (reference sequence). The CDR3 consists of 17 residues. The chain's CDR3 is CASTQSPPTGVSGELFF. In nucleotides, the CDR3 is TGTGCCAGCACCCAATCCCCTCCGACAGGGGTAAGCGGGGAGCTGTTTTTT.

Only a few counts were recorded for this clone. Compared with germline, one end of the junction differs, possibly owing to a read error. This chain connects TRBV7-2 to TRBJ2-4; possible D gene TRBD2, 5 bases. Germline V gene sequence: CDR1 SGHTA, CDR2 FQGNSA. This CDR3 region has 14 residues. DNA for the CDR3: TGTGCCAGCAGCCTAGCCGCAGTCAAAAACATTCAGTACTTC. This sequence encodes CASSLAAVKNIQYF. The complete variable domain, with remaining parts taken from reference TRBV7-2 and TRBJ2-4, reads GAGVSQSPSNKVTEKGKDVELRCDPISGHTALYWYRQSLGQGLEFLIYFQGNSAPDKSGLPSDRFSAERTGGSVSTLTIQRTQQEDSAVYLCASSLAAVKNIQYFGAGTRLSVL.

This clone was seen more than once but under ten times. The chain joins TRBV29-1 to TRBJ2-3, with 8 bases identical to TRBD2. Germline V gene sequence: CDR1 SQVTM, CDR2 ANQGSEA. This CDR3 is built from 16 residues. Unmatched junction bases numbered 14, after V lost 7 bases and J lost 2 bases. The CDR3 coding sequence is TGCAGCGCCGGAGGCACCTCGGGGGGGGACACAGATACGCAGTATTTT. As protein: CSAGGTSGGDTDTQYF.

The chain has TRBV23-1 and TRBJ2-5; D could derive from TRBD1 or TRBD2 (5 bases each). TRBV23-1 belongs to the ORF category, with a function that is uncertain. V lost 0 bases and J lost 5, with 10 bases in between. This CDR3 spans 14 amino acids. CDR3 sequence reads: CASSQSRDGETQYF. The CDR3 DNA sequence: TGCGCCAGCAGTCAATCTAGGGACGGGGAGACCCAGTACTTC.

DNA for the CDR3: TGTGCCTGGGGGGACAGGGGTAGACAAAACATTCAGTACTTC. Translating it yields CAWGDRGRQNIQYF. V gene TRBV30 combines with J gene TRBJ2-4, with TRBD1 matching 10 bases. Germline CDR1 is GTSNPN and CDR2 is SVGIG (reference sequence). This CDR3 contains 14 residues. J lost 5 bases, V lost 5 bases, and 6 bases had no gene match. The entire variable domain, with the rest obtained from reference TRBV30 and TRBJ2-4, is as follows: SQTIHQWPATLVQPVGSPLSLECTVEGTSNPNLYWYRQAAGRGLQLLFYSVGIGQISSEVPQNLSASRPQDRQFILSSKKLLLSDSGFYLCAWGDRGRQNIQYFGAGTRLSVL.

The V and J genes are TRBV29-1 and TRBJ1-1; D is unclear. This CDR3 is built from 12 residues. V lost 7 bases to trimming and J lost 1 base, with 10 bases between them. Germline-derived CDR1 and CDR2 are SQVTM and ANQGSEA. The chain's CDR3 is CSAPQGNTEAFF. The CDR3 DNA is TGCAGCGCTCCCCAAGGGAACACTGAAGCTTTCTTT.

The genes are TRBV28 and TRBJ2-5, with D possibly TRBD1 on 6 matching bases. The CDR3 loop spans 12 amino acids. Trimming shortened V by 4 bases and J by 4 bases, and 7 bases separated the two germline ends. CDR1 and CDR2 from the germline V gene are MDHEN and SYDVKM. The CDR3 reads CASSSGAETQYF. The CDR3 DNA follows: TGTGCCAGCAGTTCAGGGGCAGAGACCCAGTACTTC.

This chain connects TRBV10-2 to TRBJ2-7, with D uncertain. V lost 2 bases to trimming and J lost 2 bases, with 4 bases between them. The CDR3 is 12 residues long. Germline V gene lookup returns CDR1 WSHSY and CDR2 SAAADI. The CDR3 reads CASSELPYEQYF. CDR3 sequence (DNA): TGCGCCAGCAGTGAGCTCCCCTACGAGCAGTACTTC.